Presented here are 7 T cell receptor beta chains from one specimen sequenced in a study of blood T cell repertoires in COVID-19. The assay was immunoSEQ multiplex PCR, and TCRdb's table has in-frame clones only and misses some. This sample has some 160,000 clones, with 85% found just once. The sequenced material came from PBMCs or T cells enriched from blood (not recorded which). The receptors here all came from a woman between 40 and 50 years old who had recovered from COVID-19.

The rearrangement links TRBV24-1 to TRBJ2-1; 8 positions match TRBD2. Germline assignment: CDR1 KGHDR and CDR2 SFDVKD. The CDR3 has 16 amino acids. Trimming removed 2 bases from V and 5 bases from J; junction bases left unmatched: 7. The DNA for the CDR3 is TGTGCCACCAGTGATTGGAGTAGCGGGAAAGACAATGAGCAGTTCTTC. It yields the protein CATSDWSSGKDNEQFF.

The rearrangement uses TRBV19 and TRBJ1-1; 11 positions match TRBD1. Unmatched junction bases numbered 5, after V lost 4 bases and J lost 7 bases. The length of the CDR3 is 14 residues. The germline CDR1 and CDR2 sequences are LNHDA and SQIVND (reference sequence). The CDR3 coding sequence is TGTGCCAGTAGTAAACGGACAGGGGGCAATGAAGCTTTCTTT. This translates into CASSKRTGGNEAFF.

V usage is TRBV6-1 and J usage is TRBJ1-1; D might be TRBD1 (5 bases). The V end was cut by 3 bases, the J end by 7 bases, with 9 bases between. Germline V gene sequence: CDR1 MNHNS, CDR2 SASEGT. CDR3 length: 12 amino acids. CDR3 protein: CASSEAGFEAFF. For the CDR3, the DNA is TGTGCCAGCAGTGAGGCAGGGTTTGAAGCTTTCTTT.

This clone was picked up a small number of times. V usage is TRBV29-1 and J usage is TRBJ1-5; a weak D match, TRBD1 (6 bases). The V gene's germline CDR1 is SQVTM and CDR2 ANQGSEA. Trimming took off 6 bases at V and 0 bases at J, with 12 bases between the two ends. CDR3 length: 14 amino acids. Here the CDR3 DNA reads TGCAGCGTAGCGACAGGATTTAGCAATCAGCCCCAGCATTTT. This encodes CSVATGFSNQPQHF.

This chain connects TRBV11-2 to TRBJ1-3; 9 bases line up with TRBD1. The CDR3 has 16 amino acids. The germline gives CDR1 SGHAT, CDR2 FQNNGV. J was trimmed by 5 bases and V by 0 bases; bases with no gene match: 5. CDR3 sequence reads: CASSLEGQGKRNTIYF. In nucleotides, the CDR3 is TGTGCCAGCAGCTTAGAGGGACAGGGAAAGAGAAACACCATATATTTT.

This chain links TRBV19 with TRBJ1-2; weak D call: TRBD1 (5 bases). Between the trimmed V and J ends, which lost 6 bases and 6 bases, there was a span of 14 bases. Per germline, CDR1 LNHDA and CDR2 SQIVND (reference sequence). This CDR3 is 13 amino acids long. The CDR3 DNA follows: TGTGCCAGTAGGGACACCGCCTTCAATGGCTACACCTTC. It translates to CASRDTAFNGYTF. The full variable domain, in which reference TRBV19 and TRBJ1-2 provide the parts outside the CDR3, is DGGITQSPKYLFRKEGQNVTLSCEQNLNHDAMYWYRQDPGQGLRLIYYSQIVNDFQKGDIAEGYSVSREKKESFPLTVTSAQKNPTAFYLCASRDTAFNGYTFGSGTRLTVV.

The gene calls are TRBV2 and TRBJ1-3; the D gene is possibly TRBD1 (5 bases). The ends were cut back, 1 base at V and 0 bases at J, with 10 bases in the middle. In germline, CDR1 is SNHLY, CDR2 FYNNEI. The length of the CDR3 is 16 residues. The CDR3 bases are TGTGCCAGCAGTGAAGTAAGGGGCGTCTCTGGAAACACCATATATTTT. As protein: CASSEVRGVSGNTIYF.